What follows describes a single T cell receptor (beta chain). Its antigen is undetermined. There are 14 residues in the CDR3. Germline V lookup: CDR1 SGHTA, CDR2 FQGNSA. V lost 7 bases, J lost 5 bases, and 17 bases lay in between. The repertoire was sequenced with immunoSEQ multiplex PCR; TCRdb's copy has only in-frame clones and lacks some. Altogether about 120,000 clones are present, roughly 91% being singletons, with the ten largest covering roughly 0.12%. The data belong to a study of graft-versus-host responses after intestinal transplantation. Study-wide findings and caveats: Allografts from individuals with graft-donor T cell macrochimerism displayed high graft-versus-host to host-versus-graft clonal ratios.

This clonotype was obtained from a human donor who received an intestinal transplant. The chain has TRBV7-2 and TRBJ2-5; either TRBD1 or TRBD2 may fit D (6 bases each). The sequencing here drew on unstimulated CD4+ T cells sorted from spleen or lymph node cells, taken before intestinal transplant. CDR3 region: CASKYGGKTETQYF. CDR3 nucleotide sequence: TGTGCCAGCAAATACGGGGGCAAGACGGAGACCCAGTACTTC.